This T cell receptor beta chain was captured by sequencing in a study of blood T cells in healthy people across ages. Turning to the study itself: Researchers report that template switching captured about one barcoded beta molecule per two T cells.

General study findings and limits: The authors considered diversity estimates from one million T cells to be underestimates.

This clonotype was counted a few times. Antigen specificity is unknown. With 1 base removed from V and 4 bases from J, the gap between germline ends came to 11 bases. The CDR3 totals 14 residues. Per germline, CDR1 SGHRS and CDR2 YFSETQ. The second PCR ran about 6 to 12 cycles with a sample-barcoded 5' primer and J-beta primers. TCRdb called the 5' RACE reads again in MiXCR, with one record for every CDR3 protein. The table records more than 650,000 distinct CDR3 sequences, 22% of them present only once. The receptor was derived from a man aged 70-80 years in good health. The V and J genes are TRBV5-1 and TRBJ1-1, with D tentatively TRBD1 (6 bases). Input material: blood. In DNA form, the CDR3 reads TGCGCCAGCAGCTTGTCTGCGGGGGCCACTGAAGCTTTCTTT. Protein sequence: CASSLSAGATEAFF.